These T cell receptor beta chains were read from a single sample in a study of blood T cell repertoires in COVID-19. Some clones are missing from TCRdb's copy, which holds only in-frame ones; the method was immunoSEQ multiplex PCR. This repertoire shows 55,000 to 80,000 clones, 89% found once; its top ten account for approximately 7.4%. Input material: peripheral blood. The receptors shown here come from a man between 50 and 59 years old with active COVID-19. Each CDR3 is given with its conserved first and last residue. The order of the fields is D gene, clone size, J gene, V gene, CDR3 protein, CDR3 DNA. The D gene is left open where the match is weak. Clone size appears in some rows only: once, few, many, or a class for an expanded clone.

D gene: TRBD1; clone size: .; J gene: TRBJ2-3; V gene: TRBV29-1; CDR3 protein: CSVGGQGSSTDTQYF; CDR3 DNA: TGCAGCGTTGGGGGACAGGGGTCTAGCACAGATACGCAGTATTTT
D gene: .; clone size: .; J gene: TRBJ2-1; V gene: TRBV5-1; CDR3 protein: CASSLGGLSSYNEQFF; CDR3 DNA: TGCGCCAGCAGCTTGGGGGGACTTAGCTCCTACAATGAGCAGTTCTTC
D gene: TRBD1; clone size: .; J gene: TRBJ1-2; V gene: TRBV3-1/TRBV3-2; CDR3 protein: CASSPGQGLPNYGYTF; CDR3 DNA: TGTGCCAGCAGCCCTGGACAGGGACTTCCTAACTATGGCTACACCTTC
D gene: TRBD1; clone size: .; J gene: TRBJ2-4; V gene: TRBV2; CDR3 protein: CASRTGKNIQYF; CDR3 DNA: TGTGCCAGCAGGACAGGGAAAAACATTCAGTACTTC
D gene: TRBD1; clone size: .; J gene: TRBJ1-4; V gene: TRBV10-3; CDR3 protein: CAIRAGGTANEKLFF; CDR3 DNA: TGTGCCATCAGAGCGGGGGGGACAGCGAATGAAAAACTGTTTTTT
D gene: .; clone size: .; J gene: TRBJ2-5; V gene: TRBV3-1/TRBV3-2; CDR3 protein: CASSPIESGVPGETQYF; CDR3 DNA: TGTGCCAGCAGCCCTATAGAGTCGGGGGTCCCAGGGGAGACCCAGTACTTC
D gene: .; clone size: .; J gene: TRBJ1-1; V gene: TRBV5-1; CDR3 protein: CASSLAGSRTEAFF; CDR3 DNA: TGCGCCAGCAGCTTGGCGGGTTCGAGGACTGAAGCTTTCTTT
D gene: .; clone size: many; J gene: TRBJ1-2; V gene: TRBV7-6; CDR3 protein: CASSLAPVQGQGYTF; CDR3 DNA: TGTGCCAGCAGCTTAGCGCCAGTACAGGGTCAAGGCTACACCTTC
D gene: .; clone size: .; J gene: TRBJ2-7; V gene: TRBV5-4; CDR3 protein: CASSAGGWTYEQYF; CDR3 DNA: TGTGCCAGCAGCGCAGGAGGGTGGACCTACGAGCAGTACTTC
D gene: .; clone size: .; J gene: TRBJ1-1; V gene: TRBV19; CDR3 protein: CASSMGTALRAFF; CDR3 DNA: TGTGCCAGTAGTATGGGGACTGCCCTCCGGGCGTTCTTT
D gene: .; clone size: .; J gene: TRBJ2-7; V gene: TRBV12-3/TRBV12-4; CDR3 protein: CASSSGQSEQYF; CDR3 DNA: TGTGCCAGCAGTTCTGGACAGTCCGAGCAGTACTTC
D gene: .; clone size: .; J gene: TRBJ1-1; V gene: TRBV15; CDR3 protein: CATSRDVAGTEAFF; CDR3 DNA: TGTGCCACCAGCAGAGATGTGGCAGGAACTGAAGCTTTCTTT
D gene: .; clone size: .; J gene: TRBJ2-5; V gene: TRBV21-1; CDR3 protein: CASSTPDRTWETQYF; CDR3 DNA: TGTGCCAGCAGCACGCCGGACAGGACATGGGAGACCCAGTACTTC
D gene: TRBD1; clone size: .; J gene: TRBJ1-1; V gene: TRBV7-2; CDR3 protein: CASSSPAAYGTGVTEAFF; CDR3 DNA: TGTGCCAGCAGCTCTCCAGCGGCATACGGGACAGGGGTCACTGAAGCTTTCTTT
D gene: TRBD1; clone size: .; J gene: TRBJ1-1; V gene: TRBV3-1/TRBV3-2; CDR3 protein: CASSPSDRGNTEAFF; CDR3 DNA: TGTGCCAGCAGCCCCTCGGACAGGGGGAACACTGAAGCTTTCTTT
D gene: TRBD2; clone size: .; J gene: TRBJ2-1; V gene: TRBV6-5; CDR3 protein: CAAGTSGGLNEQFF; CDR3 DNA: TGTGCCGCGGGGACTAGCGGGGGACTCAATGAGCAGTTCTTC
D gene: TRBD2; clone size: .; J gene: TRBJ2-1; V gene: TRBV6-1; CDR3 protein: CASSEAHWDGGTYNEQFF; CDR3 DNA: TGTGCCAGCAGTGAAGCGCATTGGGACGGGGGGACCTACAATGAGCAGTTCTTC
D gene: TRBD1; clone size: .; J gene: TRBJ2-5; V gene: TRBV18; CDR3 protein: CASSPRDRVEETQYF; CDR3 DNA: TGTGCCAGCTCACCCCGGGACAGGGTGGAAGAGACCCAGTACTTC
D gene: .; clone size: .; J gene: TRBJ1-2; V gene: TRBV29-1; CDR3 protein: CSVGGLAGDHYGYTF; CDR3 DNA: TGCAGCGTTGGAGGTTTGGCAGGGGATCACTATGGCTACACCTTC
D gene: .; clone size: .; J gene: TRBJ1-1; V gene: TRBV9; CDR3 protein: CASSVTGSHTEAFF; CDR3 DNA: TGTGCCAGCAGCGTAACGGGGTCCCACACTGAAGCTTTCTTT
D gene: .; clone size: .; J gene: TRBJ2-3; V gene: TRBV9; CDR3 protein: CASSVLSRTDTQYF; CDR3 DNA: TGTGCCAGCAGCGTTCTTAGTCGCACAGATACGCAGTATTTT
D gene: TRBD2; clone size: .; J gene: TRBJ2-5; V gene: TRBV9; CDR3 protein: CTSSVASGGAQETQYF; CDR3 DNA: TGTACCAGCAGCGTAGCTAGCGGGGGGGCCCAAGAGACCCAGTACTTC
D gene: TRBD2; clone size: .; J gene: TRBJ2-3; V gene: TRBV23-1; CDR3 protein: CASSQSWGGTPSNTDTQYF; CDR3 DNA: TGCGCCAGCAGTCAATCGTGGGGGGGGACCCCCTCTAACACAGATACGCAGTATTTT
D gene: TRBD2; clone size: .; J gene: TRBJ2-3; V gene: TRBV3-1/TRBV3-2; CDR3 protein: CASSPTRGRVAGAGTDTQYF; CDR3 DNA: TGTGCCAGCAGCCCAACACGGGGTAGAGTAGCGGGGGCTGGCACAGATACGCAGTATTTT
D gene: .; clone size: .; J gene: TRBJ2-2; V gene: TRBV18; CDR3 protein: CASSPRAGELFF; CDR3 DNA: TGTGCCAGCTCACCACGAGCCGGGGAGCTGTTTTTT
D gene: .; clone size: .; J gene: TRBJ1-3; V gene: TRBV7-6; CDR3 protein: CASSLVVSGGNTIYF; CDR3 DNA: TGTGCCAGCAGCTTAGTGGTTTCGGGGGGAAACACCATATATTTT
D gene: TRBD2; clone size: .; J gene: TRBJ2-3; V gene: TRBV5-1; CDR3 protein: CASSWDSAGGPDTQYF; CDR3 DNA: TGCGCCAGCAGCTGGGACAGTGCGGGGGGGCCGGATACGCAGTATTTT
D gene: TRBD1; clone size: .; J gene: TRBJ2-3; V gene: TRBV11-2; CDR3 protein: CASSRGQGAATDTQYF; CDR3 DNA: TGTGCCAGCAGCCGCGGACAGGGGGCCGCGACAGATACGCAGTATTTT
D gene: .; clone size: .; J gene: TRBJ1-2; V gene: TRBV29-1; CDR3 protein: CSVDAGVEGYTF; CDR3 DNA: TGCAGCGTTGACGCGGGAGTTGAGGGCTACACCTTC
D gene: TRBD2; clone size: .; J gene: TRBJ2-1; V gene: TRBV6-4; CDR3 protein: CASRDTSGGRYEQFF; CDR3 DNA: TGTGCCAGCAGAGATACTAGCGGGGGCAGGTATGAGCAGTTCTTC
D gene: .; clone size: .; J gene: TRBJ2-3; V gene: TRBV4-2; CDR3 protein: CASSRRAGAADTQYF; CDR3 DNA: TGTGCCAGCAGCCGAAGGGCGGGGGCCGCAGATACGCAGTATTTT
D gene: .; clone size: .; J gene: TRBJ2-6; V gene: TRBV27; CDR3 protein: CASSLASGQRFSGANVLTF; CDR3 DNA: TGTGCCAGCAGTTTAGCTTCTGGACAACGCTTCTCTGGGGCCAACGTCCTGACTTTC
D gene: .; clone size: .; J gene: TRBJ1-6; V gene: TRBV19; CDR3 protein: CASSIPGSYNSPLHF; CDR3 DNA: TGTGCCAGTAGTATCCCGGGCTCCTATAATTCACCCCTCCACTTT
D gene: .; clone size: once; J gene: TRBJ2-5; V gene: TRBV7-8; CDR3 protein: CASLPLAMQETQYF; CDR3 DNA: TGTGCCAGCTTACCTTTAGCGATGCAAGAGACCCAGTACTTC
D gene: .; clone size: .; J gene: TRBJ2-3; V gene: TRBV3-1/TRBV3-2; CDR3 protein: CASSQAPTSTDTQYF; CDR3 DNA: TGTGCCAGCAGCCAAGCACCGACTAGCACAGATACGCAGTATTTT
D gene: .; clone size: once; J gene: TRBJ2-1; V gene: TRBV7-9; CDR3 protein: CASSLRGSEQFF; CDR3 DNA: TGTGCCAGCAGCTTACGAGGCAGTGAGCAGTTCTTC
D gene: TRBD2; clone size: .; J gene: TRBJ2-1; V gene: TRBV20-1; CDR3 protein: CSASTGGSYNEQFF; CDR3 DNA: TGCAGTGCTAGTACGGGGGGGTCCTACAATGAGCAGTTCTTC
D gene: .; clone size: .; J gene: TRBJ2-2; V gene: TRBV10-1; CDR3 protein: CASSDSMTDQNTGELFF; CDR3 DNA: TGCGCCAGCAGCGACTCAATGACAGACCAGAACACCGGGGAGCTGTTTTTT
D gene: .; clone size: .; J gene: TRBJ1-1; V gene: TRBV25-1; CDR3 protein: CASSEYPDTEAFF; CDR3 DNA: TGTGCCAGCAGTGAATATCCGGACACTGAAGCTTTCTTT
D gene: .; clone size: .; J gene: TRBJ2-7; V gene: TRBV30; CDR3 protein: CAWSVRGSASYEQYF; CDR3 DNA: TGTGCCTGGAGTGTACGAGGGTCTGCGTCCTACGAGCAGTACTTC